These 21 T cell receptor beta chains share one sample of origin, sequenced in a study of T cells after yellow fever vaccination. Via MiXCR, TCRdb re-called the 5' RACE reads, giving one row per CDR3 protein. Among about 130,000 distinct CDR3 sequences, roughly 8.2% were seen once, and the ten largest hold approximately 37%. The specimen was CD8+ T cells sorted from PBMCs, collected on the day of the yellow fever booster vaccination. These receptors all stem from a man younger than 35 who received the YFV17D yellow fever vaccine.

This clonotype was found a few times. J is TRBJ2-1 and V is TRBV11-2; D unresolved. The CDR3 length is 15 residues. Between the trimmed V and J ends, which lost 6 bases and 3 bases, there was a span of 15 bases. Germline CDR1 and CDR2: SGHAT and FQNNGV. CDR3 protein: CASRPFSTSYNEQFF. CDR3 sequence (DNA): TGTGCCAGCAGACCTTTCTCGACAAGCTACAATGAGCAGTTCTTC.

This clonotype was seen a few times. J is TRBJ2-6 and V is TRBV18; D is ambiguous. The length of the CDR3 is 15 residues. Per the germline V gene, CDR1 is KGHSH and CDR2 is LQKENI. V lost 3 bases and J lost 2, with 8 bases in between. DNA of the CDR3: TGTGCCAGCTCACCCGGCAGAACTGGGGCCAACGTCCTGACTTTC. It yields the protein CASSPGRTGANVLTF.

This sequence joins TRBV29-1 and TRBJ2-7; 11 bases fit TRBD1. Per germline, CDR1 SQVTM and CDR2 ANQGSEA. J was trimmed by 4 bases and V by 7 bases; bases with no gene match: 3. This CDR3 comprises 12 residues. The CDR3 DNA reads TGCAGCGCTGGACAGGGGGCGTACGAGCAGTACTTC. Protein: CSAGQGAYEQYF.

This rearrangement joins TRBV10-3 to TRBJ1-3; TRBD1 is a possible D gene (6 bases). CDR3 length: 10 amino acids. Trimming shortened V by 11 bases and J by 8 bases, and 10 bases separated the two germline ends. Germline values: CDR1 ENHRY, CDR2 SYGVKD. The CDR3 DNA follows: TGTGCCCTACAGGGTTACACCATATATTTT. This gives the protein CALQGYTIYF.

This clonotype came up a few times. The CDR3 protein is CASSLRGAENTGELFF. DNA of the CDR3: TGTGCCAGCAGCTTAAGAGGGGCGGAGAACACCGGGGAGCTGTTTTTT. The chain couples TRBV13 to TRBJ2-2; D may correspond to TRBD1 or TRBD2 (5 bases each). CDR3 size: 16 residues. Per the germline V gene, CDR1 is PRHDT and CDR2 is FYEKMQ (reference sequence). V was trimmed by 2 bases and J by 1 base, leaving 11 bases between them.

In its sample, this clonotype was seen a few times. The CDR3 spells CASSFGSAGELFF. Here the CDR3 DNA reads TGTGCCAGCAGCTTTGGATCGGCCGGGGAGCTGTTTTTT. This chain connects TRBV6-2 or TRBV6-3 to TRBJ2-2; no clear D. CDR1 and CDR2 from the germline V gene are MNHEY and SVGEGT. The CDR3 extends over 13 amino acids. Trimming shortened V by 6 bases and J by 6 bases, and 11 bases separated the two germline ends.

The rearrangement joins TRBV7-9 to TRBJ2-7; TRBD1 matches at 9 bases. The CDR3 is 16 amino acids. V lost 4 bases to trimming and J lost 2 bases; unmatched junction nucleotides: 9. Germline CDR1 and CDR2: SEHNR and FQNEAQ (reference sequence). The DNA for the CDR3 is TGTGCCAGCAGCTCAACCCGGACAGGGGAGACCTACGAGCAGTACTTC. Its translation: CASSSTRTGETYEQYF.

This chain links TRBV18 with TRBJ2-1; possibly TRBD2 for D (7 bases). Trimming pared 3 bases from V and 5 bases from J, leaving 17 bases between. The germline CDR1 and CDR2 sequences are KGHSH and LQKENI. The CDR3 length is 16 residues. The CDR3 here is CASSPEGGGRDNEQFF. In DNA, the CDR3 is TGTGCCAGCTCACCCGAAGGGGGGGGCAGGGACAATGAGCAGTTCTTC.

This clonotype has only a few counts. The rearrangement uses TRBV27 and TRBJ1-6; TRBD1 agrees at 9 bases. Losses at the gene ends were 4 bases for V and 8 bases for J; bases not matched to a gene: 6. The germline CDR1 and CDR2 sequences are MNHEY and SMNVEV (reference sequence). This CDR3 region has 15 residues. Here the CDR3 DNA reads TGTGCCAGCAGTTCGGAGGGACAGGGCCATTCACCCCTCCACTTT. This codes for CASSSEGQGHSPLHF.

This clonotype turned up a few times. The chain is built from TRBV6-5 and TRBJ1-1; D uncertain. Germline V gene data show CDR1 as MNHEY and CDR2 as SVGAGI. This CDR3 contains 15 residues. Trimming took 1 base from V and 5 from J, leaving 14 bases between them. This CDR3 is CASSYFTSPGTEAFF. Written as DNA, the CDR3 is TGTGCCAGCAGTTACTTCACCTCCCCTGGGACTGAAGCTTTCTTT.

This clonotype was counted at least ten times. The chain employs TRBV6-2 or TRBV6-3 and TRBJ1-5; 8 bases are shared with TRBD1. The trim removed 0 bases at V and 3 bases at J, leaving 4 bases unmatched. Germline V lookup: CDR1 MNHEY, CDR2 SVGEGT. This CDR3 spans 16 amino acids. The DNA for the CDR3 is TGTGCCAGCAGTTACTCGACGACAGGGGACAATCAGCCCCAGCATTTT. Residues: CASSYSTTGDNQPQHF.

This clonotype was counted only a few times. V gene TRBV5-1 combines with J gene TRBJ1-2; a weak D match, TRBD1 (6 bases). Trimming pared 4 bases from V and 4 bases from J, leaving 14 bases between. CDR1 is SGHRS, CDR2 YFSETQ, per germline. The CDR3 length is 14 residues. In DNA, the CDR3 is TGCGCCAGCAGCCCCCGGGGGCTCGTCTATGGCTACACCTTC. It is translated as CASSPRGLVYGYTF.

This rearrangement joins TRBV27 to TRBJ2-2, with D maybe TRBD1 (5 bases). Trimming left V 5 bases short and J 0 bases short, with 13 bases between. CDR3 size: 16 residues. CDR1 is MNHEY and CDR2 is SMNVEV in the germline V gene (reference sequence). Here the CDR3 DNA reads TGTGCCAGCAGTCCTCTGACAGACGCGAACACCGGGGAGCTGTTTTTT. It is translated as CASSPLTDANTGELFF.

This sequence joins TRBV2 and TRBJ2-7, with 7 bases lining up with TRBD1. Trimming cost V 3 bases and J 4 bases; bases outside gene matches: 9. This CDR3 contains 15 residues. CDR1 is SNHLY and CDR2 is FYNNEI in the germline V gene. The CDR3 coding sequence is TGTGCCAGCAGTGATGCAGGGGGTAATGAATACGAGCAGTACTTC. Protein: CASSDAGGNEYEQYF.

This chain links TRBV30 with TRBJ2-5; D gene ambiguous. V lost 4 bases to trimming and J lost 7 bases, with 10 bases between them. This CDR3 spans 11 amino acids. In germline, CDR1 is GTSNPN, CDR2 SVGIG (reference sequence). CDR3 DNA: TGTGCCTGGAAGCGCATTTGGACCCAGTACTTC. It specifies CAWKRIWTQYF.

This clonotype was counted at least ten times. The CDR3 DNA follows: TGCGCCAGCAGCCAAGACCCGGGACTAGCGGGGGGCACCGGGGAGCTGTTTTTT. It specifies CASSQDPGLAGGTGELFF. The chain is built from TRBV4-3 and TRBJ2-2; 15 positions agree with TRBD2. CDR1 is LGHNA, CDR2 YSLEER, per germline. Germline trimming cut 0 bases from V and 4 bases from J; bases unmatched to any gene: 3. This CDR3 contains 18 residues.

This clonotype was picked up many times. The chain combines TRBV5-6 with TRBJ2-1; D is ambiguous. V lost 0 bases and J lost 8, with 3 bases in between. Germline V lookup: CDR1 SGHDT, CDR2 YYEEEE. CDR3 length: 11 amino acids. The DNA for the CDR3 is TGTGCCAGCAGCTTGGATTATGAGCAGTTCTTC. Translating it yields CASSLDYEQFF.

The chain employs TRBV25-1 and TRBJ1-1; D might be TRBD1 (6 bases). Trimming took 3 bases from V and 10 from J, leaving 21 bases between them. The CDR3 sequence is 15 residues long. CDR1 is MGHDK, CDR2 SYGVNS, per germline. CDR3 nucleotides: TGTGCCAGCAGTGACGCTGTACGGGGGGCCAGGGGAGCTTTCTTT. Its translation: CASSDAVRGARGAFF.

The chain links TRBV10-3 to TRBJ2-1, with D possibly matching TRBD1 (6 bases). The V end lost 8 bases, the J end lost 8 bases, and 16 bases lay between the germline ends. This CDR3 has 13 amino acids. The germline gives CDR1 ENHRY, CDR2 SYGVKD. CDR3 protein: CAIALRGSDEQFF. CDR3 sequence (DNA): TGTGCCATCGCCCTTAGGGGGTCCGATGAGCAGTTCTTC.

A few counts support this clonotype. The chain uses TRBV12-3 or TRBV12-4 and TRBJ2-1; D may be TRBD1 (6 bases). V lost 6 bases and J 12 bases, leaving 9 bases between the germline ends. The CDR3 length is 10 residues. CDR3 sequence reads: CASRGHRQFF. CDR3 in DNA: TGTGCCAGCAGGGGACACAGGCAGTTCTTC.

This clonotype was counted at least ten times. V is TRBV29-1 and J is TRBJ2-1; D is tentatively TRBD1 or TRBD2 (5 bases each). Trimming pared 5 bases from V and 10 bases from J, leaving 12 bases between. The CDR3 is 11 amino acids. CDR1 and CDR2 from the germline V gene are SQVTM and ANQGSEA. As DNA, the CDR3 is TGCAGCGTTCGGGACGTCGCCGAGCAGTTCTTC. Translation gives CSVRDVAEQFF.